A selection of T cell receptor beta chains follows, all from one sample in a study of spatial heterogeneity in lung cancer. TCRdb itself ran the 5' RACE reads through MiXCR, one entry per CDR3 protein. The sample lists thousands of distinct CDR3 sequences, approximately 17% seen once, with roughly 12% in the top ten. The input for sequencing was lung tumor tissue, taken at surgery. The source is a female donor with early-stage non-small cell lung cancer. The conserved cysteine and the conserved F or W are not part of the CDR3 here. Expanded clones get a size class; other rows say once, few or many, or leave the size out.

V gene,clone size,CDR3 protein
TRBV5-4,large,ASSLLASGETDTQY
TRBV5-1,-,ASSVQGAPSDTQY
TRBV7-6,-,ASSLAGEGETQY
TRBV10-3,-,AIRPDREPAFSNQPQH
TRBV6-1,medium-sized,ASSEAGQVNYGYT
TRBV29-1,-,SSLRIGTEAF
TRBV7-2,-,ASSRRGTGELF
TRBV12-3/TRBV12-4,-,ASSLERTTEQY
TRBV5-5,-,ASSLVETQY
TRBV10-3,-,AISESGGHGNTVY
TRBV2,-,ASKWTQNTGELF
TRBV11-2,medium-sized,ASSRKGSGYT
TRBV12-3/TRBV12-4,medium-sized,ASSGTASGNTIY
TRBV14,-,ASSQAPGQYNEQF
TRBV5-1,-,ASSNHRSSYEQY